This T cell receptor beta chain was captured by sequencing in a study of graft-versus-host responses after intestinal transplantation. Overall study results and limits: Detection of GvH clones occurred in recipient marrow, and some had their first appearance in ileum or blood.

Libraries were prepared by immunoSEQ multiplex PCR; TCRdb keeps only in-frame clonotypes and omits some of them. The data hold 95,000 to 150,000 clones, with 95% observed a single time. The V end lost 6 bases, the J end lost 2 bases, and 26 bases lay between the germline ends. The length of the CDR3 is 19 residues. Germline CDR1 reads KGHSH; CDR2 reads LQKENI. The table lists this clone with a few counts. Its cognate antigen is unknown. The chain is built from TRBV18 and TRBJ1-3, with D uncertain. The material sequenced was unstimulated CD8+ T cells sorted from spleen or lymph node cells, taken before intestinal transplant. This receptor was taken from a human donor who received an intestinal transplant. The CDR3 coding sequence is TGTGCCAGCTCCCGAAAAAGACCACAGCGTTTTCCTCCTGGAAACACCATATATTTT. This gives the protein CASSRKRPQRFPPGNTIYF.